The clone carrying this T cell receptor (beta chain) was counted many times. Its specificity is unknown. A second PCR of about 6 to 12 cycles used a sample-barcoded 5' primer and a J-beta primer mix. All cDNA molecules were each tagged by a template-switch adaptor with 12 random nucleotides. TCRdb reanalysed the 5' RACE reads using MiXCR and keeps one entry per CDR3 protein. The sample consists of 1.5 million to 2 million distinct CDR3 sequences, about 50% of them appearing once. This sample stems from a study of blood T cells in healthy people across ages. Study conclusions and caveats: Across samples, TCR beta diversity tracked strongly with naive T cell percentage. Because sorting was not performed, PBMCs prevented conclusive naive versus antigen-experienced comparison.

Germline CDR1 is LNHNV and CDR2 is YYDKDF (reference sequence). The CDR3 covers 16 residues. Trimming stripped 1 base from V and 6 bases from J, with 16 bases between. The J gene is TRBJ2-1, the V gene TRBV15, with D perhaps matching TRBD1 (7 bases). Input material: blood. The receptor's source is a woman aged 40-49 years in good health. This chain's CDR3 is CATSRVPGGPGNEQFF. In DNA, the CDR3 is TGTGCCACCAGCAGAGTTCCAGGGGGGCCCGGCAATGAGCAGTTCTTC.